This note documents a single T cell receptor beta chain sequence. This clonotype was found a few times. This receptor's antigen is unknown. Base qualities are not recorded, but no much larger clone differs from it by a single base. From a lookup of the germline V gene, CDR1 and CDR2 are MDHEN and SYDVKM. At the junction V is shortened by 3 bases and J by 5 bases; bases outside the gene matches: 8. Including cysteine and phenylalanine, the CDR3 has 15 amino acids. The only DNA kept is the CDR3, 45 bases in frame from the first base. Peripheral blood CD8+ and CD4+ T cells from healthy donors, Susac syndrome patients and multiple sclerosis patients were profiled using high-throughput TCR beta sequencing. Healthy donors were included as age- and sex-matched controls. Bulk CD8+ and CD4+ T cells were purified by magnetic negative isolation, whereas CD8+ TEMRA cells were enriched by FACS. Blood was collected in EDTA tubes and processed within 24 hours, with PBMCs isolated through density gradient centrifugation. PBMCs intended for TCR sequencing were cryopreserved in liquid nitrogen and thawed later in a water bath at 37 degrees C. The sorted or isolated CD4+, CD8+ and CD8+ TEMRA cells had a purity of 90% or higher.

The source of the sample is a study of CD8 T cells in Susac syndrome (dated by TCRdb to the late 2010s). Regarding the study in general: Repertoire sequencing was used to test whether CD8+ T cell activation and differentiation in Susac syndrome was antigen driven.

Here is what the overall study found, with its caveats: The TCR sequencing and HLA analysis was acknowledged to have included a relatively small number of individuals.

RNA was extracted using the RNeasy kit, and about 0.45 to 1 ug of the RNA was reverse transcribed with random hexamers. The immunoSEQ multiplex PCR assay, which covers 54 Vbeta and 13 Jbeta segments, was used to amplify TCR beta CDR3 regions. PCR amplification bias was corrected using a synthetic template baseline for primer optimization and computational correction. In the source study's methods: Reads were assigned to V, D and J genes according to IMGT and analyzed in immunoSEQ Analyzer, with only productive sequences retained. Clonality was computed as one minus Shannon entropy normalized by log2 of the number of productive unique sequences. Public and private clones were assessed among the 100 most prevalent clones of each patient and control. Clones were defined as Susac-specific if absent from the healthy and MS cohorts, from around 1,000 published viral clones and from other ImmuneACCESS disease sequences. TCRdb reworked the public reads: Q25 trimming with fastp, MiXCR clone assembly, productive beta chains retained. Rows matching on CDR3 protein sequence are summarized as one entry with the most common DNA and genes. The V and J calls were determined by TCRdb, not by the authors. Across this sample there are about 200,000 distinct CDR3 sequences, with approximately 93% seen only once. The ten largest clones capture approximately 0.1% of the sample.

The sequence links TRBV28 to TRBJ2-5, with 8 middle bases fitting TRBD1. This TCR was sampled from a human donor in good health. The sequencing sample was made of CD4+ T cells from PBMCs. Here the CDR3 is given as CASSFSRGQGETQYF. The DNA reads TGTGCCAGCAGTTTCAGCAGGGGGCAGGGGGAGACCCAGTACTTC.